The subject of this entry is one TCR beta chain. V gave up 2 bases and J gave up 2 bases, with 10 bases separating them. The CDR3 spans 15 residues. Per germline, CDR1 PRHDT and CDR2 FYEKMQ (reference sequence). The source of the sample is a study of blood T cell repertoires in COVID-19. At the level of the study: COVID-19 samples, acute and convalescent, were from the United States, Italy and Spain. T cells, B-cell-depleted T cells, or PBMCs supplied cDNA or gDNA.

Original processing notes: Researchers report that nucleated cell counts were estimated from reference gene primer amplification. The data were produced by immunoSEQ multiplex PCR, yet TCRdb's version contains in-frame clones alone and is incomplete. The V and J calls and the clone size are those of that table, but D and trimming were determined from the DNA. Among more than 100,000 clones listed, over 80% were seen once. The chain recombines TRBV13 with TRBJ2-1, with a tentative D call TRBD2 (5 bases). The origin of this receptor is a woman aged 65 to 85 with acute or convalescent COVID-19. Material for sequencing was peripheral blood. CDR3 protein: CASSLRGTTYNEQFF. CDR3 nucleotide sequence: TGTGCCAGCAGCTTACGGGGAACCACCTACAATGAGCAGTTCTTC.